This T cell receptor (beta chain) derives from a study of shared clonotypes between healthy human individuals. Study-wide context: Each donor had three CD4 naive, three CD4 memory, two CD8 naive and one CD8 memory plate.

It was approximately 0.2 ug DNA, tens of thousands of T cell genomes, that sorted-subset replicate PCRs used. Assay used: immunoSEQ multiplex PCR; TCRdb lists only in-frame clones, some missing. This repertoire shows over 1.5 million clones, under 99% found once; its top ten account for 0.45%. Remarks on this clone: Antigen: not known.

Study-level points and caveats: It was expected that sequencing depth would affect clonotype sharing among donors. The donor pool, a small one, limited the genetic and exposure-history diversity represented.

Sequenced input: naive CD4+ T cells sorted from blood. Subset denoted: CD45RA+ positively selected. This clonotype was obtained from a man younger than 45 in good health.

CDR3 region: CASSTGVWGQGNEQFF. DNA of the CDR3: TGTGCCAGTAGTACCGGGGTTTGGGGACAGGGCAACGAGCAGTTCTTC. The gene calls are TRBV19 and TRBJ2-1; 9 nucleotides agree with TRBD1. This CDR3 comprises 16 residues. Germline-derived CDR1 and CDR2 are LNHDA and SQIVND (reference sequence). J was trimmed by 10 bases and V by 4 bases; bases with no gene match: 14.